This T cell receptor (beta chain) was captured in a study of cytomegalovirus exposure and HLA in healthy donors. Both 60 Vbeta primers and 13 Jbeta primers went into the PCR. Method: immunoSEQ multiplex PCR; TCRdb's copy keeps in-frame clones and lacks some. The table has 150,000 to 180,000 clones, over 60% seen once. A few counts support this clone. Its antigen is unidentified. Trimming left V 5 bases short and J 2 bases short, with 14 bases between. Per the germline V gene, CDR1 is SGHRS and CDR2 is YFSETQ. The CDR3 runs 16 residues. Notes on the study in general: Earlier results showed most TCR beta V segments being productive about 90% or about 30% of the time. In a later analysis, V- and J-gene trimming of beta chains associated with a DCLRE1C missense variant, replicated independently. In vitro testing confirmed a few CMV-associated chains as specific for CMV antigens. Some segments of the V type, notably TRBV6-2 and TRBV6-3, were excluded as indistinguishable.

Material for sequencing was PBMCs. This clonotype originated in a middle-aged woman in good health and CMV-seronegative. This chain connects TRBV5-1 to TRBJ2-6, with a possible D match to TRBD2 (6 bases). CDR3 coding DNA: TGCGCCAGCAGGGGTCCCTGGGGGGCTGGGGCCAACGTCCTGACTTTC. Its translation is CASRGPWGAGANVLTF.